The rows below give T cell receptor beta chains drawn from one sample of a study of cytotoxic CD8 clonotypes in ibrutinib-treated CLL. Using immunoSEQ multiplex PCR, the repertoire was profiled, and TCRdb retains in-frame clones only, with some absent. The data contain some 130,000 clones, roughly 85% of them singletons. The material was PBMCs, obtained after 24 months of ibrutinib treatment. The receptors were sampled from a human donor with chronic lymphocytic leukemia. Each CDR3 is given with its conserved first and last residue. Fields, in order: CDR3 protein, CDR3 DNA, D gene, J gene, V gene, clone size. A D gene is named only where the DNA matches it firmly. Rows may omit the clone size; those that give it use once, few, many or a size class.

CDR3: CAWQGQRNEQFF; DNA: TGTGCCTGGCAGGGACAGCGCAATGAGCAGTTCTTC; D: TRBD1; J: TRBJ2-1; V: TRBV30; size: NA
CDR3: CASSTPGASLQPQHF; DNA: TGTGCCAGCAGTACCCCAGGGGCATCTCTACAGCCCCAGCATTTT; D: NA; J: TRBJ1-5; V: TRBV28; size: NA
CDR3: CACGRGTPEAFF; DNA: TGTGCCTGCGGAAGAGGGACCCCTGAAGCTTTCTTT; D: NA; J: TRBJ1-1; V: TRBV30; size: few
CDR3: CASSRTGEQYF; DNA: TGTGCCAGCAGTCGAACAGGCGAGCAGTACTTC; D: NA; J: TRBJ2-7; V: TRBV27; size: NA
CDR3: CASSDPGWGRWEGYTF; DNA: TGTGCCAGCAGCGACCCGGGGTGGGGAAGGTGGGAAGGCTACACCTTC; D: NA; J: TRBJ1-2; V: TRBV9; size: NA
CDR3: CASSYTPGISEQFF; DNA: TGTGCCAGCAGCTACACCCCCGGTATCAGTGAGCAGTTCTTC; D: NA; J: TRBJ2-1; V: TRBV7-2; size: NA
CDR3: CASSPYREAGNQPQHF; DNA: TGTGCCAGCAGTCCTTACCGGGAGGCGGGCAATCAGCCCCAGCATTTT; D: NA; J: TRBJ1-5; V: TRBV27; size: NA
CDR3: CASSFAAVANTGELFF; DNA: TGCGCCAGCAGCTTTGCCGCGGTAGCGAACACCGGGGAGCTGTTTTTT; D: NA; J: TRBJ2-2; V: TRBV5-1; size: NA
CDR3: CASSLTQETQYF; DNA: TGTGCCAGCAGTTTAACCCAAGAGACCCAGTACTTC; D: NA; J: TRBJ2-5; V: TRBV28; size: NA
CDR3: CASSENLGLSWPQHF; DNA: TGTGCCAGCAGTGAAAACCTGGGTCTGAGTTGGCCCCAGCATTTT; D: NA; J: TRBJ1-5; V: TRBV2; size: NA
CDR3: CASRGDRGRLDEQFF; DNA: TGTGCCAGTAGAGGAGACAGGGGGCGCTTGGATGAGCAGTTCTTC; D: TRBD1; J: TRBJ2-1; V: TRBV19; size: NA
CDR3: CASTATGLNTEAFF; DNA: TGTGCCAGCACCGCGACAGGGTTAAACACTGAAGCTTTCTTT; D: TRBD1; J: TRBJ1-1; V: TRBV27; size: few
CDR3: CASSLDKVGTIYF; DNA: TGTGCCAGCAGCTTGGACAAAGTGGGCACCATATATTTT; D: NA; J: TRBJ1-3; V: TRBV5-4; size: NA
CDR3: CASSLGLSGGDEQFF; DNA: TGTGCCAGCAGCTTAGGGCTGAGCGGGGGCGATGAGCAGTTCTTC; D: TRBD2; J: TRBJ2-1; V: TRBV7-2; size: NA
CDR3: CASSYSRGQKNIQYF; DNA: TGTGCCAGCAGTTACTCGAGAGGGCAGAAAAACATTCAGTACTTC; D: NA; J: TRBJ2-4; V: TRBV6-5; size: once
CDR3: CASSPGLPSGNTIYF; DNA: TGTGCCAGCTCACCGGGACTACCCTCTGGAAACACCATATATTTT; D: NA; J: TRBJ1-3; V: TRBV18; size: NA
CDR3: CASSVGANTEAFF; DNA: TGTGCCAGCAGCGTAGGGGCGAACACTGAAGCTTTCTTT; D: NA; J: TRBJ1-1; V: TRBV9; size: NA
CDR3: CASSQDAGQPQHF; DNA: TGTGCCAGCAGCCAAGACGCCGGTCAGCCCCAGCATTTT; D: NA; J: TRBJ1-5; V: TRBV14; size: NA
CDR3: CASSDDRGGANVLTF; DNA: TGTGCCAGCAGTGACGACAGGGGTGGGGCCAACGTCCTGACTTTC; D: TRBD1; J: TRBJ2-6; V: TRBV25-1; size: NA
CDR3: CASSHGQRNTEAFF; DNA: TGTGCCAGCAGCCACGGACAGAGGAACACTGAAGCTTTCTTT; D: NA; J: TRBJ1-1; V: TRBV11-3; size: once
CDR3: CASSLGPGTGGGYTF; DNA: TGTGCCAGCAGCTTGGGGCCGGGGACAGGGGGTGGCTACACCTTC; D: TRBD1; J: TRBJ1-2; V: TRBV5-5; size: NA
CDR3: CASSLTDRVTEKLFF; DNA: TGTGCCAGCAGCTTGACCGACAGGGTTACCGAAAAACTGTTTTTT; D: TRBD1; J: TRBJ1-4; V: TRBV7-9; size: NA
CDR3: CASSTLEGLKGDEQFF; DNA: TGTGCCAGTAGTACCCTGGAGGGCCTTAAAGGGGATGAGCAGTTCTTC; D: NA; J: TRBJ2-1; V: TRBV19; size: few
CDR3: CATAGGRTSSYEQYF; DNA: TGTGCCACTGCTGGGGGACGGACTAGCTCCTACGAGCAGTACTTC; D: TRBD2; J: TRBJ2-7; V: TRBV28; size: NA
CDR3: CASLRVGANTGELFF; DNA: TGTGCCAGCCTCCGGGTTGGTGCGAACACCGGGGAGCTGTTTTTT; D: NA; J: TRBJ2-2; V: TRBV7-9; size: NA
CDR3: CASSKALLGVRTEAFF; DNA: TGTGCCAGCAGCAAAGCGCTGTTAGGTGTTAGGACTGAAGCTTTCTTT; D: NA; J: TRBJ1-1; V: TRBV21-1; size: NA
CDR3: CASSQTAGEYTEAFF; DNA: TGCGCCAGCAGTCAGACTGCGGGGGAATACACTGAAGCTTTCTTT; D: NA; J: TRBJ1-1; V: TRBV23-1; size: NA
CDR3: CASSIISPGLGNQPQHF; DNA: TGTGCCAGTAGTATCATTAGCCCGGGGTTGGGCAATCAGCCCCAGCATTTT; D: NA; J: TRBJ1-5; V: TRBV19; size: NA
CDR3: CASRGLGSPRTPAEAFF; DNA: TGTGCCAGCAGGGGGCTCGGGTCCCCCCGAACCCCCGCTGAAGCTTTCTTT; D: NA; J: TRBJ1-1; V: TRBV28; size: NA
CDR3: CASSSPMEGGRTEAFF; DNA: TGTGCCAGCAGCTCCCCAATGGAGGGAGGCCGCACTGAAGCTTTCTTT; D: NA; J: TRBJ1-1; V: TRBV28; size: NA
CDR3: CAAGYTGELFF; DNA: TGTGCGGCTGGTTACACCGGGGAGCTGTTTTTT; D: NA; J: TRBJ2-2; V: TRBV14; size: NA
CDR3: CASSAPAPKDSPLHF; DNA: TGTGCCAGCAGCGCCCCAGCTCCGAAGGATTCACCCCTCCACTTT; D: NA; J: TRBJ1-6; V: TRBV9; size: once
CDR3: CASSLGDLQSNKETQYF; DNA: TGTGCCAGCAGCTTAGGGGACCTACAGAGCAACAAAGAGACCCAGTACTTC; D: NA; J: TRBJ2-5; V: TRBV7-8; size: once
CDR3: CASSLDRGEPQHF; DNA: TGTGCCAGCAGCTTAGACAGGGGAGAGCCCCAGCATTTT; D: TRBD1; J: TRBJ1-5; V: TRBV7-9; size: NA
CDR3: CASSQDNRGPEGGELFF; DNA: TGTGCCAGCAGCCAAGACAACAGGGGGCCGGAGGGCGGGGAGCTGTTTTTT; D: TRBD1; J: TRBJ2-2; V: TRBV4-2; size: NA
CDR3: CASSYWAPNEQFF; DNA: TGTGCCAGCAGTTATTGGGCACCAAATGAGCAGTTCTTC; D: NA; J: TRBJ2-1; V: TRBV6-5; size: NA
CDR3: CASSIGDTQYF; DNA: TGTGCCAGTAGTATCGGGGATACGCAGTATTTT; D: NA; J: TRBJ2-3; V: TRBV19; size: NA
CDR3: CASSYYGGTDTQYF; DNA: TGTGCCAGCAGCTATTACGGGGGCACAGATACGCAGTATTTT; D: NA; J: TRBJ2-3; V: TRBV7-9; size: NA
CDR3: CASSYSTSAEQFF; DNA: TGTGCCAGCAGTTACTCGACGAGCGCTGAGCAGTTCTTC; D: NA; J: TRBJ2-1; V: TRBV6-5; size: NA
CDR3: CASSISRADTGELFF; DNA: TGTGCCAGTAGTATTTCCAGGGCGGACACCGGGGAGCTGTTTTTT; D: NA; J: TRBJ2-2; V: TRBV19; size: NA
CDR3: CASSVGPPRSSYNEQFF; DNA: TGTGCCAGCAGCGTAGGGCCCCCCCGAAGCTCCTACAATGAGCAGTTCTTC; D: NA; J: TRBJ2-1; V: TRBV9; size: NA
CDR3: CASSSDPITDTQYF; DNA: TGTGCCAGCAGCTCTGACCCAATCACAGATACGCAGTATTTT; D: NA; J: TRBJ2-3; V: TRBV5-5; size: NA
CDR3: CASSPNPDTQYF; DNA: TGTGCCAGCAGCCCGAACCCAGATACGCAGTATTTT; D: NA; J: TRBJ2-3; V: TRBV9; size: once
CDR3: CASSPGTSGTYEQYF; DNA: TGTGCCAGCTCACCGGGGACTAGCGGGACCTACGAGCAGTACTTC; D: TRBD2; J: TRBJ2-7; V: TRBV18; size: NA
CDR3: CASSPDRGTYGYTF; DNA: TGTGCCAGCAGCCCGGACAGGGGGACCTATGGCTACACCTTC; D: TRBD1; J: TRBJ1-2; V: TRBV5-4; size: NA
CDR3: CASSRDSLNTEAFF; DNA: TGTGCCAGCAGCCGGGACAGCCTGAACACTGAAGCTTTCTTT; D: TRBD1; J: TRBJ1-1; V: TRBV28; size: NA
CDR3: CASSLGGMNTEAFF; DNA: TGTGCCAGCAGCTTGGGCGGTATGAACACTGAAGCTTTCTTT; D: NA; J: TRBJ1-1; V: TRBV5-5; size: NA
CDR3: CASPGTTEVGEQYF; DNA: TGTGCCAGCCCCGGAACCACGGAGGTAGGGGAGCAGTACTTC; D: NA; J: TRBJ2-7; V: TRBV11-2; size: NA
CDR3: CASSLSSGSGFEQYF; DNA: TGTGCCAGCAGCTTAAGTAGCGGGAGCGGGTTCGAGCAGTACTTC; D: TRBD2; J: TRBJ2-7; V: TRBV7-2; size: once
CDR3: CASIDGGLAVYNEQFF; DNA: TGTGCCAGCATCGACGGGGGGCTAGCGGTTTACAATGAGCAGTTCTTC; D: NA; J: TRBJ2-1; V: TRBV2; size: NA